What follows is one TCR beta chain and its context. What it binds is not known. These data originate in a study of response to subunit inactivated influenza vaccine. Study results and caveats: Seasonal influenza vaccination, on each occasion, was suggested by the authors to recruit few new T cells.

Germline CDR1 reads MNHNS; CDR2 reads SASEGT. The V gene end was trimmed by 0 bases and the J gene end by 4 bases; junction bases not matched to a gene: 3. The CDR3 runs 15 residues. TCRdb redid the calling of the RT-PCR reads with MiXCR, one entry per CDR3 protein. The profile covers 500,000 or so distinct CDR3 sequences, with 15% to 20% appearing a single time and less than 4% taken by the ten largest. The sequence derives from a man between 50 and 70 years old who received an inactivated influenza vaccine. The chain combines TRBV6-1 with TRBJ1-2; 9 nucleotides match TRBD1. This sample comprised CD4+ T cells sorted from PBMCs, obtained 23 to 25 months after vaccination. The CDR3 is CASSEAGDRVYGYTF. As DNA, the CDR3 is TGTGCCAGCAGTGAAGCAGGGGACAGGGTCTATGGCTACACCTTC.